This T cell receptor (beta chain) appears in the sequencing data of a study of T-cell memory formation after mild COVID-19. Regarding the study as a whole: The pre-infection memory compartment contained some responding clones, suggesting cross-reactive memory joined. Nothing showed for sure that second-wave clones peaking on day 37 were SARS-CoV-2 specific. Mainly in CM and EM were contracting CD4+ clones; CD8+ were in EMRA.

The CDR3 spans 13 residues. The germline V gene has CDR1 DFQATT and CDR2 SNEGSKA (reference sequence). Barcoded TCR alpha and TCR beta cDNA libraries with UMIs came from 5'RACE using constant-segment primers. TCRdb re-analysed the 5' RACE reads in MiXCR, keeping a single row per CDR3 protein. The data show around 60,000 distinct CDR3 sequences, around a tenth seen once. Turning to this clonotype: No antigen is known for it. Relative to the germline gene, one junction end is altered; a read error may explain this.

This receptor was taken from a man between 18 and 29 years old who had mild COVID-19 (a few samples of this study predate the infection). Cell type and time point are not known. Sequencing input: PBMCs or a T cell subset sorted from them (not recorded which). J is TRBJ1-2 and V is TRBV20-1; 7 bases are shared with TRBD1. The CDR3 DNA sequence: TGCAGTGCCAGAGAGACAGGGTTTTATGGCTACACCTTC. It yields the protein CSARETGFYGYTF.